Reported below is one TCR beta chain. Enrolment of Seattle patients took place during active infection, and they were followed longitudinally. This specimen belongs to a study of blood T cell repertoires in COVID-19. About the study: COVID-19 samples, acute and convalescent, were from the United States, Italy and Spain. Sample material is recorded as cDNA or gDNA derived from T cells, B-cell-depleted T cells, or PBMCs.

The authors' processing: Nucleated cell counts were estimated from reference gene primer amplification. Clones were sequenced by immunoSEQ multiplex PCR, and TCRdb holds only the in-frame ones, with some missing. V and J calls and clone size are as listed in that table; D and trimming were resolved from the DNA. The sample includes roughly 200,000 clones, around 84% seen only once; the top ten take about 11%. Germline assignment: CDR1 MNHEY and CDR2 SVGEGT. V shed 5 bases and J 4 bases; nucleotides not matched to a gene: 11. The CDR3 covers 15 residues. Input material: peripheral blood. This sequence was found in an elderly woman with COVID-19, enrolled during active disease. The rearrangement links TRBV6-2 or TRBV6-3 to TRBJ2-7; 7 positions match TRBD2. The CDR3 sequence: CASSRSRTRGYEQYF. The CDR3 DNA sequence: TGTGCCAGCAGTCGTTCACGGACTAGGGGTTACGAGCAGTACTTC.